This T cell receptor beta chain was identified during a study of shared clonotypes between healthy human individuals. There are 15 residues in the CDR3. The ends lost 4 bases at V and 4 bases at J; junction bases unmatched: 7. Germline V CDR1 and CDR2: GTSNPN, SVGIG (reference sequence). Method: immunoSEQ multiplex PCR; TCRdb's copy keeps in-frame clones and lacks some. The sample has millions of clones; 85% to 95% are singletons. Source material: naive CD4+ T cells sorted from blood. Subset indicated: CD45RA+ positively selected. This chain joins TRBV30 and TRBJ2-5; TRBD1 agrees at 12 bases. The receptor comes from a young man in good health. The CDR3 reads CAWMKGQGAGETQYF. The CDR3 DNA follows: TGTGCCTGGATGAAGGGACAGGGGGCCGGAGAGACCCAGTACTTC.